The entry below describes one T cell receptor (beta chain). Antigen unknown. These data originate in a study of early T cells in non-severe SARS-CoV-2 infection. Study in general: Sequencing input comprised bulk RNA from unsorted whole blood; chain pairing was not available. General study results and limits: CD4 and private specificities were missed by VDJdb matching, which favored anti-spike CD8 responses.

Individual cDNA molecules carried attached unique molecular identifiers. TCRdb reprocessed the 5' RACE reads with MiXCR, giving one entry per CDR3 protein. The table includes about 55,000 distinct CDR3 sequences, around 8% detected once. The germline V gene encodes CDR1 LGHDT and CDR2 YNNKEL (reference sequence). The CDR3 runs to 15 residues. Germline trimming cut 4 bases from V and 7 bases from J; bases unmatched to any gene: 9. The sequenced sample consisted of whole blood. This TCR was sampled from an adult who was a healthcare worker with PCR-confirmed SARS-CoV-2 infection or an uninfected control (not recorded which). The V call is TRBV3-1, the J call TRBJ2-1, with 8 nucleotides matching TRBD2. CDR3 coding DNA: TGTGCCAGCAGCCTCCATAACGGGGGGGAAAATGAGCAGTTCTTC. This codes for CASSLHNGGENEQFF.